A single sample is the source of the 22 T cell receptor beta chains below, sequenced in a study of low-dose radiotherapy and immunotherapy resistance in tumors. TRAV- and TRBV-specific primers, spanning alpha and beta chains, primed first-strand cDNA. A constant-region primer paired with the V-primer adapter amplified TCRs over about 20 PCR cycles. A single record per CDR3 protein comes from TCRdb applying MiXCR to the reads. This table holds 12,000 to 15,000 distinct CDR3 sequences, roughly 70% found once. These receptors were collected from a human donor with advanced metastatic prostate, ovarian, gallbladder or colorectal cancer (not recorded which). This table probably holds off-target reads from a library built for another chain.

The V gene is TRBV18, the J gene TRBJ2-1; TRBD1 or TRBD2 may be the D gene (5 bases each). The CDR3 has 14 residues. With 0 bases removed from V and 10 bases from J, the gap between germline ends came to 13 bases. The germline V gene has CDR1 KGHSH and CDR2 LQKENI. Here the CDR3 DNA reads TGTGCCAGCTCACCACCCGCCGGGGCTGGCGAGCAGTTCTTC. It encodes CASSPPAGAGEQFF.

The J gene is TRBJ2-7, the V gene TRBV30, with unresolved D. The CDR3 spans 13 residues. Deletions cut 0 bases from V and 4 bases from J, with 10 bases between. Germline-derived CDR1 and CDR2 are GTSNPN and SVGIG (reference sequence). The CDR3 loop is CAWSVNRQYEQYF. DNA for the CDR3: TGTGCCTGGAGTGTTAATCGGCAATACGAGCAGTACTTC.

The chain's CDR3 is CASSQVGSGETQYF. CDR3 nucleotides: TGTGCCAGCAGCCAAGTAGGGTCGGGAGAGACCCAGTACTTC. The chain joins TRBV4-2 to TRBJ2-5; D gene unclear. Germline values: CDR1 LGHNA, CDR2 YNFKEQ. V was pared by 1 base and J by 4 bases, with 10 bases between. This CDR3 is built from 14 residues.

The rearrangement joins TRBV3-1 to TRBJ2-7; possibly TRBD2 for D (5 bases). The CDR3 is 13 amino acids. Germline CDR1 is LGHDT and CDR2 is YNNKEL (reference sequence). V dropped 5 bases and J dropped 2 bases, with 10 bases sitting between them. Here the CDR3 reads CASSLRGTYEQYF. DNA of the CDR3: TGTGCCAGCAGCTTACGGGGTACCTACGAGCAGTACTTC.

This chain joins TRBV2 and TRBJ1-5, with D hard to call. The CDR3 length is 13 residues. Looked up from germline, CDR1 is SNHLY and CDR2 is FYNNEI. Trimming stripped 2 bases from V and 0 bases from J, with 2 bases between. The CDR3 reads CASSEYSNQPQHF. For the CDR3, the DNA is TGTGCCAGCAGTGAATATAGCAATCAGCCCCAGCATTTT. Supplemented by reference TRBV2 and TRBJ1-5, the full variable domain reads EPEVTQTPSHQVTQMGQEVILRCVPISNHLYFYWYRQILGQKVEFLVSFYNNEISEKSEIFDDQFSVERPDGSNFTLKIRSTKLEDSAMYFCASSEYSNQPQHFGDGTRLSIL.

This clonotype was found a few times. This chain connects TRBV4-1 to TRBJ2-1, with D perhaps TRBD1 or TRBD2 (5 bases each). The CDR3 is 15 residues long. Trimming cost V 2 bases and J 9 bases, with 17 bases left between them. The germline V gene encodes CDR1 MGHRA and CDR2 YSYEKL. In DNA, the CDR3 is TGCGCCAGCAGCCAAACCGGGGCCGGGTTCGGTGAGCAGTTCTTC. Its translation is CASSQTGAGFGEQFF.

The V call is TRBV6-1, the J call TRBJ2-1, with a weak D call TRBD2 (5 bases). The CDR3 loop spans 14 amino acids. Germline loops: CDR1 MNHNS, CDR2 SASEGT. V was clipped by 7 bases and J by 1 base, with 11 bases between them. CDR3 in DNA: TGTGCCAGCAACCCCCCGGGGTCCTACAATGAGCAGTTCTTC. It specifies CASNPPGSYNEQFF.

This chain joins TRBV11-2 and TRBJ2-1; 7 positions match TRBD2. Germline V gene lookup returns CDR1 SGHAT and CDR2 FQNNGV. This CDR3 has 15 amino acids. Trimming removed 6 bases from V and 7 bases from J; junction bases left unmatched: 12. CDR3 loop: CASSESGAPRNEQFF. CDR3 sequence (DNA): TGTGCCAGCAGTGAAAGCGGGGCCCCGAGGAATGAGCAGTTCTTC.

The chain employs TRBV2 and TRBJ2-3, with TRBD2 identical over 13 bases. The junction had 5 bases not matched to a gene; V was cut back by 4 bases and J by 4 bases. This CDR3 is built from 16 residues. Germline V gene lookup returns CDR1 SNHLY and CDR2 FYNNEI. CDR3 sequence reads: CASSVLAGGLADTQYF. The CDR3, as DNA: TGTGCCAGCAGTGTACTAGCGGGGGGGCTAGCAGATACGCAGTATTTT.

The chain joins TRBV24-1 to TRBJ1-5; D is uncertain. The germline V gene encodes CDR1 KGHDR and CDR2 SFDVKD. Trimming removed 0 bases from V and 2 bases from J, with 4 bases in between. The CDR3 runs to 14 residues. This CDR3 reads CATSDLQGNQPQHF. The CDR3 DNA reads TGTGCCACCAGTGATTTGCAGGGCAATCAGCCCCAGCATTTT.

The CDR3 sequence: CATEGTDTQYF. For the CDR3, the DNA is TGTGCCACCGAGGGCACAGATACGCAGTATTTT. The gene calls are TRBV6-6 and TRBJ2-3; D remains unclear. V lost 10 bases and J 1 base, leaving 6 bases between the germline ends. The CDR3 sequence is 11 residues long. Germline assignment: CDR1 MNHNY and CDR2 SVGAGI (reference sequence).

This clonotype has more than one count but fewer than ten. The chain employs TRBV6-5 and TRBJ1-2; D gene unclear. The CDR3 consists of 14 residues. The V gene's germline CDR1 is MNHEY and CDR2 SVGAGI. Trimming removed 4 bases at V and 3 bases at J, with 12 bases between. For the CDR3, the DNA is TGTGCCAGCAGTTCGGGTGGATTAGACTATGGCTACACCTTC. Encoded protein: CASSSGGLDYGYTF.

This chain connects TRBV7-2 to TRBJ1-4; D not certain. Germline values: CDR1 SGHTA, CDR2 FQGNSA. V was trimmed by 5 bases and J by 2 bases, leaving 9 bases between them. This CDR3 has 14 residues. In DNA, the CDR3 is TGTGCCAGCAGCGCCCGGTTGACTAATGAAAAACTGTTTTTT. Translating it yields CASSARLTNEKLFF.

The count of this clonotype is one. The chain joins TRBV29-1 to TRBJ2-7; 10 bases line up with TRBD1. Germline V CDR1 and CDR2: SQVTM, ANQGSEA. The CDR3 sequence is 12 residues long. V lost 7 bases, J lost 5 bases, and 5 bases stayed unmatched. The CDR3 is CSGSGTGDEQYF. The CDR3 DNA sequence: TGCAGCGGCTCCGGGACAGGGGACGAGCAGTACTTC.

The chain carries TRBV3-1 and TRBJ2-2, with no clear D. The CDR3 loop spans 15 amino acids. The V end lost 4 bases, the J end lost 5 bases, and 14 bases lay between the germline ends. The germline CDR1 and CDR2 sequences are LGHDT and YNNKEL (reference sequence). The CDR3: CASSPPPPGTGELFF. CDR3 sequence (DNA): TGTGCCAGCAGCCCCCCCCCACCCGGAACCGGGGAGCTGTTTTTT.

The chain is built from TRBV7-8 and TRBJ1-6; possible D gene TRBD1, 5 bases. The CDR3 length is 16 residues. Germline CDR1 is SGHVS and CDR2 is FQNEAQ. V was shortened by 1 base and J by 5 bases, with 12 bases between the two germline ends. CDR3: CASSLGFRDDNSPLHF. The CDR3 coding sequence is TGTGCCAGCAGCTTAGGCTTCCGGGACGATAATTCACCCCTCCACTTT.

Written as DNA, the CDR3 is TGCAGCGGGAAGGGACCCGGGAACTATGGCTACACCTTC. Protein: CSGKGPGNYGYTF. The gene calls are TRBV29-1 and TRBJ1-2; D perhaps matches TRBD1 (5 bases). The CDR3 contains 13 residues. Germline V gives CDR1 SQVTM, CDR2 ANQGSEA. V gave up 7 bases and J gave up 2 bases, with 14 bases separating them. The variable domain in full, with the rest retrieved from reference TRBV29-1 and TRBJ1-2, is SAVISQKPSRDICQRGTSLTIQCQVDSQVTMMFWYRQQPGQSLTLIATANQGSEATYESGFVIDKFPISRPNLTFSTLTVSNMSPEDSSIYLCSGKGPGNYGYTFGSGTRLTVV.

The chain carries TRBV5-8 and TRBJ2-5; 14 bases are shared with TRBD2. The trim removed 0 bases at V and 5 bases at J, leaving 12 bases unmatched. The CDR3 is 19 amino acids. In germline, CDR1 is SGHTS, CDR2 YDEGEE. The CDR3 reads CASSLVGGTSGGPRETQYF. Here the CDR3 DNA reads TGTGCCAGCAGCTTGGTTGGTGGGACTAGCGGGGGCCCTCGGGAGACCCAGTACTTC.

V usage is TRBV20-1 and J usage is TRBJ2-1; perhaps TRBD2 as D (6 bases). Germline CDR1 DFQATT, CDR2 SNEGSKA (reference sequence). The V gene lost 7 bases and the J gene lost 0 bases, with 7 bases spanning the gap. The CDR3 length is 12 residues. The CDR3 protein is CSGGASYNEQFF. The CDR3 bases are TGCAGTGGCGGGGCCTCCTACAATGAGCAGTTCTTC.

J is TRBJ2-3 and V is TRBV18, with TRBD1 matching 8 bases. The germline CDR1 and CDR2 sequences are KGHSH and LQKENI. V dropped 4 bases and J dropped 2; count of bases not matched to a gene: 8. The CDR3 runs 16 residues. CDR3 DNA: TGTGCCAGCTCACTTGGACAGGGACTTGTCACAGATACGCAGTATTTT. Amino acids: CASSLGQGLVTDTQYF.

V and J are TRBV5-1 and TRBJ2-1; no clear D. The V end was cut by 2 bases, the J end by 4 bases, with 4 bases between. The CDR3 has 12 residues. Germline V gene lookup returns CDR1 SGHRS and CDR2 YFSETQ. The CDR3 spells CASSFKYNEQFF. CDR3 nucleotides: TGCGCCAGCAGCTTTAAGTACAATGAGCAGTTCTTC.

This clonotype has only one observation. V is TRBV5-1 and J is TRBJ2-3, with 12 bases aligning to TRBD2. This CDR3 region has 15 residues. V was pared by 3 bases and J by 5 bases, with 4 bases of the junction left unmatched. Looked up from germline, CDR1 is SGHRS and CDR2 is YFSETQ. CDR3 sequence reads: CASSSSGGAGDTQYF. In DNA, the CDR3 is TGCGCCAGCAGCTCTAGCGGGGGGGCCGGAGATACGCAGTATTTT.